This TCR beta chain was observed in a study of cytomegalovirus exposure and HLA in healthy donors. Germline lookup yields CDR1 SGDLS and CDR2 YYNGEE. The V and J ends lost 4 bases and 2 bases respectively, with 16 bases between them. The CDR3 extends over 16 amino acids. Measured with immunoSEQ multiplex PCR; TCRdb has only the in-frame clones, and not every one. The sample lists over 80,000 clones; less than 85% were seen once. Sequencing used PBMCs. This receptor was taken from a man aged 18 to 30 in good health and CMV-seropositive. The rearrangement links TRBV9 to TRBJ2-1; tentative D call: TRBD1 (5 bases). The CDR3 reads CASSLRNRNTYNEQFF. The DNA for the CDR3 is TGTGCCAGCAGCCTCCGAAACAGGAATACCTACAATGAGCAGTTCTTC.